Each of the 27 T cell receptor beta chains below was sequenced from the same sample in a study of shared clonotypes between healthy human individuals. Here immunoSEQ multiplex PCR was the method, and the copy in TCRdb shows in-frame clones only, minus some. The table shows around 330,000 clones, with around 74% occurring only once. Sequenced material: memory CD4+ T cells sorted from blood. Subset here: CD45RA-negative fraction. Source of these receptors: a man aged 30 to 39 in good health.

The chain couples TRBV5-1 to TRBJ1-4; D unresolved. Trimming cost V 5 bases and J 0 bases, with 5 bases left between them. CDR3 length: 13 amino acids. CDR1 and CDR2 from the germline V gene are SGHRS and YFSETQ. CDR3 bases: TGCGCCAGCAGACCAACAACTAATGAAAAACTGTTTTTT. Translation gives CASRPTTNEKLFF.

This chain links TRBV18 with TRBJ2-5, with D unclear. The germline V gene has CDR1 KGHSH and CDR2 LQKENI. The CDR3 totals 16 residues. Trimming left V 3 bases short and J 7 bases short, with 21 bases between. In DNA form, the CDR3 reads TGTGCCAGCTCACCCATCGCCGGTGGGGAAACTGGGACCCAGTACTTC. Protein sequence: CASSPIAGGETGTQYF. Full variable domain (outside the CDR3, taken from reference TRBV18 and TRBJ2-5): NAGVMQNPRHLVRRRGQEARLRCSPMKGHSHVYWYRQLPEEGLKFMVYLQKENIIDESGMPKERFSAEFPKEGPSILRIQQVVRGDSAAYFCASSPIAGGETGTQYFGPGTRLLVL.

The gene calls are TRBV7-8 and TRBJ1-1, with a tentative D call TRBD1 (6 bases). V lost 7 bases and J 1 base, leaving 16 bases between the germline ends. CDR3 size: 15 residues. Germline V gene sequence: CDR1 SGHVS, CDR2 FQNEAQ. The CDR3 DNA sequence: TGTGCCAGCACATGGGGGGCGACAGGGAACACTGAAGCTTTCTTT. This codes for CASTWGATGNTEAFF. The full variable domain, completed using reference TRBV7-8 and TRBJ1-1, is GAGVSQSPRYKVAKRGQDVALRCDPISGHVSLFWYQQALGQGPEFLTYFQNEAQLDKSGLPSDRFFAERPEGSVSTLKIQRTQQEDSAVYLCASTWGATGNTEAFFGQGTRLTVV.

The rearrangement joins TRBV6-1 to TRBJ1-2; the D is unclear. The CDR3 spans 12 residues. CDR1 is MNHNS and CDR2 is SASEGT in the germline V gene. Trimming removed 5 bases from V and 4 bases from J, with 8 bases in between. Here the CDR3 DNA reads TGTGCCAGCAGTACAGTTCCCTATGGCTACACCTTC. This encodes CASSTVPYGYTF.

This clone has a handful of counts. The chain carries TRBV11-2 and TRBJ2-1, with D hard to call. The CDR3 is 14 amino acids. Germline V gene sequence: CDR1 SGHAT, CDR2 FQNNGV. Trimming pared 1 base from V and 2 bases from J, leaving 6 bases between. CDR3 in DNA: TGTGCCAGCAGCTTAGCGGCCACCTACAATGAGCAGTTCTTC. Protein: CASSLAATYNEQFF. The full variable domain, rest sourced from reference TRBV11-2 and TRBJ2-1, is EAGVAQSPRYKIIEKRQSVAFWCNPISGHATLYWYQQILGQGPKLLIQFQNNGVVDDSQLPKDRFSAERLKGVDSTLKIQPAKLEDSAVYLCASSLAATYNEQFFGPGTRLTVL.

The rearrangement uses TRBV6-1 and TRBJ2-2; the D gene is possibly TRBD2 (5 bases). The CDR3 extends over 19 amino acids. The V gene's germline CDR1 is MNHNS and CDR2 SASEGT. The V and J ends lost 2 bases and 0 bases respectively, with 19 bases between them. DNA for the CDR3: TGTGCCAGCAGTGAATATCCGAGGGCTAGTTTAACGAACACCGGGGAGCTGTTTTTT. This codes for CASSEYPRASLTNTGELFF.

The chain joins TRBV28 to TRBJ2-7, with 8 bases matching TRBD1. CDR1 MDHEN and CDR2 SYDVKM come from the germline V gene. The CDR3 covers 14 residues. V gave up 8 bases and J gave up 0 bases; unmatched junction bases: 6. The CDR3 DNA sequence: TGTGCCAGCTCTGGACAGGGCTCCTCCTACGAGCAGTACTTC. Its translation is CASSGQGSSYEQYF.

The genes are TRBV29-1 and TRBJ2-1; 13 bases line up with TRBD2. The CDR3 is made up of 18 amino acids. V dropped 4 bases and J dropped 6; count of bases not matched to a gene: 15. Germline V gene lookup returns CDR1 SQVTM and CDR2 ANQGSEA. CDR3 region: CSVAPPPGLAGPANEQFF. CDR3 nucleotide sequence: TGCAGCGTTGCCCCCCCGCCGGGACTAGCGGGACCCGCCAATGAGCAGTTCTTC.

In its sample, this clone was seen once. This sequence joins TRBV28 and TRBJ2-5, with 9 nucleotides matching TRBD1. CDR1 is MDHEN and CDR2 is SYDVKM in the germline V gene. The CDR3 is made up of 16 amino acids. The ends lost 6 bases at V and 5 bases at J; junction bases unmatched: 13. This CDR3 is CASSSTEGQGRETQYF. The CDR3, as DNA: TGTGCCAGCAGCTCCACCGAGGGACAGGGTAGGGAGACCCAGTACTTC.

The rearrangement joins TRBV2 to TRBJ1-1; weak D call: TRBD1 (6 bases). The germline CDR1 and CDR2 sequences are SNHLY and FYNNEI. Between the trimmed V and J ends, which lost 7 bases and 5 bases, there was a span of 20 bases. This CDR3 has 15 amino acids. Written as DNA, the CDR3 is TGTGCCAGCATCAGGACAGCGCCAGGTAGTACTGAAGCTTTCTTT. The encoded protein is CASIRTAPGSTEAFF.

This chain joins TRBV6-6 and TRBJ1-4; D unclear. The CDR3 consists of 15 residues. V was clipped by 2 bases and J by 8 bases, with 15 bases between them. In germline, CDR1 is MNHNY, CDR2 SVGAGI (reference sequence). CDR3 protein: CASSYEGKPREKLFF. CDR3 in DNA: TGTGCCAGCAGTTACGAGGGAAAGCCCCGAGAAAAACTGTTTTTT.

The V call is TRBV15, the J call TRBJ2-5, with 7 bases that match TRBD1. The CDR3 loop spans 16 amino acids. Germline-derived CDR1 and CDR2 are LNHNV and YYDKDF (reference sequence). V lost 5 bases to trimming and J lost 7 bases; unmatched junction nucleotides: 16. The CDR3 DNA sequence: TGTGCCACCAGCCCTAAACAGGGGCGCATCGTTGGGACCCAGTACTTC. Amino acid sequence: CATSPKQGRIVGTQYF.

This chain joins TRBV10-3 and TRBJ2-3, with 9 bases matching TRBD1. CDR1 and CDR2 from the germline V gene are ENHRY and SYGVKD. V shed 0 bases and J 0 bases; nucleotides not matched to a gene: 1. The CDR3 runs 16 residues. CDR3 region: CAISESGQGSTDTQYF. CDR3 nucleotides: TGTGCCATCAGTGAGTCCGGACAGGGGAGCACAGATACGCAGTATTTT.

The chain links TRBV2 to TRBJ2-1; 14 bases align to TRBD2. This CDR3 has 20 residues. Per the germline V gene, CDR1 is SNHLY and CDR2 is FYNNEI. The V and J ends lost 7 bases and 0 bases, in that order; junction bases with no gene match: 14. The CDR3 region has the DNA TGTGCCAGCAACCCCGGAGGGACTAGCGGGAGAGTTCTCTCCTACAATGAGCAGTTCTTC. This encodes CASNPGGTSGRVLSYNEQFF.

The CDR3 loop is CASSLLGETQYF. CDR3 nucleotides: TGTGCCAGCAGCTTACTAGGCGAGACCCAGTACTTC. The gene calls are TRBV7-2 and TRBJ2-5; unclear D gene. Trimming removed 2 bases from V and 5 bases from J, with 6 bases in between. CDR3 length equals 12 residues. Germline CDR1 is SGHTA and CDR2 is FQGNSA.

The rearrangement uses TRBV14 and TRBJ1-1; 8 bases match TRBD1. The V gene end was trimmed by 4 bases and the J gene end by 5 bases; junction bases not matched to a gene: 9. Germline CDR1 reads SGHDN; CDR2 reads FVKESK. The CDR3 runs 15 residues. CDR3 in amino acids: CASSLRTGRRTEAFF. For the CDR3, the DNA is TGTGCCAGCAGCCTACGGACAGGGAGGAGGACTGAAGCTTTCTTT.

Notes on this clone: Other DNA sequences in this specimen translate into the identical CDR3. V is TRBV29-1 and J is TRBJ2-6; D is ambiguous. This CDR3 spans 13 amino acids. V gave up 4 bases and J gave up 0 bases, with 4 bases separating them. The germline gives CDR1 SQVTM, CDR2 ANQGSEA. The CDR3 reads CSVAGSGANVLTF. The DNA for the CDR3 is TGCAGCGTTGCAGGCTCTGGGGCCAACGTCCTGACTTTC.

The genes are TRBV4-2 and TRBJ2-4, with D uncertain. The germline V gene encodes CDR1 LGHNA and CDR2 YNFKEQ. Trimming took off 4 bases at V and 8 bases at J, with 12 bases between the two ends. The CDR3 totals 13 residues. This CDR3 reads CASSRGITDIQYF. The CDR3 DNA is TGTGCCAGCAGCCGAGGAATTACGGACATTCAGTACTTC.

Only one count was recorded for this clone. The chain recombines TRBV14 with TRBJ2-3, with D perhaps matching TRBD2 (5 bases). V was trimmed by 2 bases and J by 2 bases, leaving 8 bases between them. The germline CDR1 and CDR2 sequences are SGHDN and FVKESK. CDR3 length: 14 amino acids. The CDR3 loop is CASSQLDFTDTQYF. The DNA for the CDR3 is TGTGCCAGCAGCCAATTGGACTTCACAGATACGCAGTATTTT. Full variable domain (outside the CDR3, taken from reference TRBV14 and TRBJ2-3): EAGVTQFPSHSVIEKGQTVTLRCDPISGHDNLYWYRRVMGKEIKFLLHFVKESKQDESGMPNNRFLAERTGGTYSTLKVQPAELEDSGVYFCASSQLDFTDTQYFGPGTRLTVL.

The chain recombines TRBV18 with TRBJ1-5; 7 bases match TRBD1. The CDR3 runs 19 residues. V lost 1 base to trimming and J lost 0 bases; unmatched junction nucleotides: 12. From germline, CDR1 is KGHSH and CDR2 LQKENI. In nucleotides, the CDR3 is TGTGCCAGCTCACCACTCCCCGGAGGCAGGGGGTATAGCAATCAGCCCCAGCATTTT. Translated: CASSPLPGGRGYSNQPQHF.

The chain couples TRBV5-1 to TRBJ1-1; 8 nucleotides agree with TRBD1. V was pared by 0 bases and J by 10 bases, with 20 bases of the junction left unmatched. Germline CDR1 reads SGHRS; CDR2 reads YFSETQ. This CDR3 contains 18 residues. The CDR3 coding sequence is TGCGCCAGCAGCTTGGGGGGAACCCCGGCAGGGGGCAAGGGGAGAGCTTTCTTT. It translates to CASSLGGTPAGGKGRAFF. Together with reference TRBV5-1 and TRBJ1-1, the CDR3 gives the full variable domain: KAGVTQTPRYLIKTRGQQVTLSCSPISGHRSVSWYQQTPGQGLQFLFEYFSETQRNKGNFPGRFSGRQFSNSRSEMNVSTLELGDSALYLCASSLGGTPAGGKGRAFFGQGTRLTVV.

The chain has TRBV5-1 and TRBJ1-5; TRBD1 aligns across 9 bases. The CDR3 contains 15 residues. V shed 0 bases, J shed 9 bases, and the junction held 7 bases outside the gene matches. Per germline, CDR1 SGHRS and CDR2 YFSETQ. CDR3 protein: CASSLGTGDDSPQHF. The CDR3 DNA sequence: TGCGCCAGCAGCTTGGGGACAGGGGACGATTCGCCCCAGCATTTT.

The chain carries TRBV5-8 and TRBJ1-5, with TRBD1 matching 8 bases. The germline gives CDR1 SGHTS, CDR2 YDEGEE. J lost 7 bases, V lost 4 bases, and 10 bases had no gene match. The CDR3 spans 15 residues. The CDR3, as DNA: TGTGCCAGCAGCAGTGGACAGGGAGGAGGGCAGCCCCAGCATTTT. The encoded protein is CASSSGQGGGQPQHF.

J is TRBJ1-1 and V is TRBV5-6; TRBD1 is a possible D gene (6 bases). The CDR3 has 15 amino acids. Germline CDR1 reads SGHDT; CDR2 reads YYEEEE. The V end lost 4 bases, the J end lost 4 bases, and 17 bases lay between the germline ends. CDR3 residues: CASSHGGRGGTEAFF. In DNA, the CDR3 is TGTGCCAGCAGCCATGGGGGCAGGGGAGGCACTGAAGCTTTCTTT.

CDR3 loop: CASSLSRVETQYF. The CDR3 region has the DNA TGTGCCAGCAGCTTATCCCGGGTTGAGACCCAGTACTTC. The rearrangement uses TRBV11-2 and TRBJ2-5; D ambiguous. The germline CDR1 and CDR2 sequences are SGHAT and FQNNGV. CDR3 length: 13 amino acids. V dropped 2 bases and J dropped 5 bases, with 9 bases sitting between them.

Here the CDR3 reads CASSHAGTGNEKLFF. In DNA form, the CDR3 reads TGTGCCAGCAGTCATGCCGGGACAGGGAATGAAAAACTGTTTTTT. The V call is TRBV5-6, the J call TRBJ1-4; 9 bases are a match to TRBD1. The V gene's germline CDR1 is SGHDT and CDR2 YYEEEE. This CDR3 is built from 15 residues. V was clipped by 5 bases and J by 5 bases; unmatched bases: 7. Supplemented by reference TRBV5-6 and TRBJ1-4, the full variable domain reads DAGVTQSPTHLIKTRGQQVTLRCSPKSGHDTVSWYQQALGQGPQFIFQYYEEEERQRGNFPDRFSGHQFPNYSSELNVNALLLGDSALYLCASSHAGTGNEKLFFGSGTQLSVL.

This clone showed up just a few times. This chain links TRBV27 with TRBJ2-7, with D perhaps matching TRBD1 or TRBD2 (5 bases each). The CDR3 has 13 residues. Germline-derived CDR1 and CDR2 are MNHEY and SMNVEV (reference sequence). V was trimmed by 5 bases and J by 4 bases, leaving 12 bases between them. CDR3 residues: CASSDVGEYEQYF. The CDR3 region has the DNA TGTGCCAGCAGTGACGTGGGGGAGTACGAGCAGTACTTC.